This entry is about one T cell receptor beta chain. The antigen remains unidentified. PCR involved 60 Vbeta and 13 Jbeta primers. The table came from immunoSEQ multiplex PCR; TCRdb's copy has only in-frame clones and leaves some out. The table shows 200,000 to 250,000 clones, with about three quarters occurring only once. The sample originates from a study of cytomegalovirus exposure and HLA in healthy donors. Study context: A previous analysis identified approximately 110 million unique TCR beta sequences derived from 180 million or so T cells. An early data release held some 85 million unique TCRs from HLA-typed donors.

Notes on the study in general: In vitro experiments confirmed that three CMV-associated chains were specific for CMV antigens. At a 0.05 false discovery rate, a later analysis found 18,000 or so TCR beta sequences to be associated with HLA alleles.

Per germline, CDR1 MNHNS and CDR2 SASEGT. The CDR3 is made up of 13 amino acids. The V end lost 5 bases, the J end lost 12 bases, and 17 bases lay between the germline ends. This chain joins TRBV6-1 and TRBJ2-1, with D tentatively TRBD2 (5 bases). Source material: PBMCs. The receptor comes from a man aged 40-55 years in good health and CMV-seronegative. The CDR3, as DNA: TGTGCCAGCAGTAGCCGGGGTTTGGAAGCGCAGTTCTTC. It codes for CASSSRGLEAQFF.